This T cell receptor beta chain came from a study of cytomegalovirus exposure and HLA in healthy donors. General study points: Later analysis found that TCR beta chains associated with HLA were more clonally expanded than other, equally common chains. V segments that were indistinguishable, TRBV6-2 and TRBV6-3 among them, were omitted from analysis. Within a later analysis, the majority of CMV-associated TCR beta chains appeared HLA-restricted. The study reported that TCR beta sequences accurately predicted HLA-A and HLA-B alleles in most subjects.

This CDR3 has 14 residues. V lost 5 bases and J 4 bases, leaving 14 bases between the germline ends. The germline V gene encodes CDR1 SEHNR and CDR2 FQNEAQ (reference sequence). Use of 60 Vbeta and 13 Jbeta primers characterized the PCR. Assay used: immunoSEQ multiplex PCR; TCRdb lists only in-frame clones, some missing. The sample shows 100,000 to 150,000 clones, 81% of them seen only once. A single count supports this clone. Its antigen is not known. Sequences were obtained from PBMCs. The origin of this receptor is a man younger than 35 in good health and CMV-seropositive. The rearrangement uses TRBV7-9 and TRBJ2-5; D is perhaps TRBD2 (5 bases). In nucleotides, the CDR3 is TGTGCCAGCAGCCGCGGACTTATTCGAGAGACCCAGTACTTC. Translation gives CASSRGLIRETQYF.